This TCR beta chain originates from a study of blood T cell repertoires in COVID-19. CDR1 is MNHNS, CDR2 SASEGT, per germline. The V end was cut by 1 base, the J end by 11 bases, with 14 bases between. This CDR3 spans 13 amino acids. In the source study's methods: Amplified reference gene primers provided the basis for estimating nucleated cell counts. The method was immunoSEQ multiplex PCR; TCRdb's version includes in-frame clones alone and lacks a portion of them. V and J calls plus clone size are reproduced from that table; the DNA served to infer D and trimming. The sample lists 250,000 or so clones; roughly four fifths were seen once.

The TCR originated in a woman between 65 and 79 years old with acute or convalescent COVID-19. Sequenced material: peripheral blood. V usage is TRBV6-1 and J usage is TRBJ1-1; D is unclear. CDR3 loop: CASSEGWRGRAFF. CDR3 sequence (DNA): TGTGCCAGCAGTGAAGGGTGGAGAGGGCGGGCTTTCTTT.